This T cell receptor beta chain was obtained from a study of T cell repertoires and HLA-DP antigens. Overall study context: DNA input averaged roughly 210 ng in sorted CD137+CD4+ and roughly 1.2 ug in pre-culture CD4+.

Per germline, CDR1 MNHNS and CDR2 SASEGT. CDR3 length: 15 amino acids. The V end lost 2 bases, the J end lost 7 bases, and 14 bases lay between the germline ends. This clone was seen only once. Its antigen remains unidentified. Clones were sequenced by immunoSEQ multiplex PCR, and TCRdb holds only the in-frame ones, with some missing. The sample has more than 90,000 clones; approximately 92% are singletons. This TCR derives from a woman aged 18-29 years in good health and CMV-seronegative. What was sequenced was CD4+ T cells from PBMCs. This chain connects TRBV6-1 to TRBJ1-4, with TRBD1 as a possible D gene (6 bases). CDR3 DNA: TGTGCCAGCAGTGAATTCAGGGGTCTCGTTGAAAAACTGTTTTTT. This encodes CASSEFRGLVEKLFF.